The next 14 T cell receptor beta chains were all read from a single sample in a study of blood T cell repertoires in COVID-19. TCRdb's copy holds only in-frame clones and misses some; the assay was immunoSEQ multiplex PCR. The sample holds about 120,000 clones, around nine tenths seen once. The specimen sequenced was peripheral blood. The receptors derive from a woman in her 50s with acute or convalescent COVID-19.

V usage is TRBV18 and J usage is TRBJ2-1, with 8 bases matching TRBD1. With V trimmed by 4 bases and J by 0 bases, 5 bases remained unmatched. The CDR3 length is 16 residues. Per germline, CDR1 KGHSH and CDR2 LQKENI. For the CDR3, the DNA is TGTGCCAGCTCACTACTGGACAGGGTCTCCTACAATGAGCAGTTCTTC. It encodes CASSLLDRVSYNEQFF.

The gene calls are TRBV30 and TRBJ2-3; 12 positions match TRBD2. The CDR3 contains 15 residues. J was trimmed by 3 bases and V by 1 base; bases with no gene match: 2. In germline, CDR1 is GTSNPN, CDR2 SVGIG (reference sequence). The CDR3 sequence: CAWSGGTSGTDTQYF. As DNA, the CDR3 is TGTGCCTGGAGTGGCGGGACTAGCGGGACAGATACGCAGTATTTT.

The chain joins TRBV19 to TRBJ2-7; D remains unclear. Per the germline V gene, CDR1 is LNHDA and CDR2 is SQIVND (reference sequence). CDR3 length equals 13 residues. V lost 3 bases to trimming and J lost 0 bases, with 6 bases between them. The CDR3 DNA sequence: TGTGCCAGTAGTATCCCCCACTCCTACGAGCAGTACTTC. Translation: CASSIPHSYEQYF. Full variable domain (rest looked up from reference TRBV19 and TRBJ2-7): DGGITQSPKYLFRKEGQNVTLSCEQNLNHDAMYWYRQDPGQGLRLIYYSQIVNDFQKGDIAEGYSVSREKKESFPLTVTSAQKNPTAFYLCASSIPHSYEQYFGPGTRLTVT.

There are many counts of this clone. Here the CDR3 reads CASSYSADRGQPQHF. CDR3 DNA: TGTGCCAGCAGTTACTCGGCGGACAGGGGACAGCCCCAGCATTTT. This chain joins TRBV6-5 and TRBJ1-5, with 9 bases that match TRBD1. The CDR3 is 15 residues long. Germline V lookup: CDR1 MNHEY, CDR2 SVGAGI. V shed 0 bases and J 7 bases; nucleotides not matched to a gene: 4.

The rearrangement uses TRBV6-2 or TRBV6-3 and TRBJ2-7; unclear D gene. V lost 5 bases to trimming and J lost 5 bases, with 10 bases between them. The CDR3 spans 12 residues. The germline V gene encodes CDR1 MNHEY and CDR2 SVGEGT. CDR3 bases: TGTGCCAGCAGTGAGGCCAATGACGAGCAGTACTTC. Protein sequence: CASSEANDEQYF.

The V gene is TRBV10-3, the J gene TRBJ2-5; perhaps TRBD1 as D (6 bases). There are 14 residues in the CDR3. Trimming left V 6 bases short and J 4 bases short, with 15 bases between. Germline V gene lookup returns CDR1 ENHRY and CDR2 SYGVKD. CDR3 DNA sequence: TGTGCCATCAGGGAAGGGGGTGGTGCAGAGACCCAGTACTTC. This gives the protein CAIREGGGAETQYF.

The CDR3 reads CASGLDDRGKTQYF. CDR3 DNA: TGTGCTAGTGGCCTTGACGACAGGGGAAAGACCCAGTACTTC. V and J are TRBV12-5 and TRBJ2-5; 8 bases match TRBD1. CDR3 length: 14 residues. CDR1 LGHNT and CDR2 FRNRAP come from the germline V gene. Trimming at V came to 6 bases and at J to 6 bases, leaving 9 bases not matched to a gene.

CDR3 residues: CASSITRGGELFF. DNA for the CDR3: TGTGCCAGTAGTATAACCCGCGGCGGGGAGCTGTTTTTT. The V call is TRBV19, the J call TRBJ2-2; no firm D call. The germline V gene has CDR1 LNHDA and CDR2 SQIVND (reference sequence). This CDR3 comprises 13 residues. Trimming pared 2 bases from V and 7 bases from J, leaving 8 bases between.

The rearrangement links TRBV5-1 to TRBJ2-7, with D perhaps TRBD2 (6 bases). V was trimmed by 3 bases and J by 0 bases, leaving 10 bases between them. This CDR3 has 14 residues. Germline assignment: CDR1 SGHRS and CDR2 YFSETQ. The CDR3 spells CASSSSGPSYEQYF. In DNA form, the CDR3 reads TGCGCCAGCAGCTCCAGCGGGCCCTCCTACGAGCAGTACTTC.

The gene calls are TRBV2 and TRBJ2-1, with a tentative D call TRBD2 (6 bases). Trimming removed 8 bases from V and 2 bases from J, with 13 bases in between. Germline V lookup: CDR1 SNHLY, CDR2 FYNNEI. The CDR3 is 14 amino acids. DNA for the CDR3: TGTGCCAGCGAAGGGACGGGGGCCTACAATGAGCAGTTCTTC. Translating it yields CASEGTGAYNEQFF. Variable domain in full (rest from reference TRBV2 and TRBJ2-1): EPEVTQTPSHQVTQMGQEVILRCVPISNHLYFYWYRQILGQKVEFLVSFYNNEISEKSEIFDDQFSVERPDGSNFTLKIRSTKLEDSAMYFCASEGTGAYNEQFFGPGTRLTVL.

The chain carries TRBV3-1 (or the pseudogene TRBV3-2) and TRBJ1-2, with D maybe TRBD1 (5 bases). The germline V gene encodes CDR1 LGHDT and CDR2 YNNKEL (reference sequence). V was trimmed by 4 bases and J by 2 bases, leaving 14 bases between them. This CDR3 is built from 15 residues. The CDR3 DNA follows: TGTGCCAGCAGCCTTGGGACGGGGGGAAACTATGGCTACACCTTC. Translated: CASSLGTGGNYGYTF.

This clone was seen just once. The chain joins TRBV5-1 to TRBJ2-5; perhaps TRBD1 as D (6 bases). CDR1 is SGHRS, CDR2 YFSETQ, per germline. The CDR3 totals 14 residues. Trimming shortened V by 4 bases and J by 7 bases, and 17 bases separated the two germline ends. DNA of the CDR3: TGCGCCAGCAGCGCGACAGGAGGTGGAGTGACCCAGTACTTC. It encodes CASSATGGGVTQYF.

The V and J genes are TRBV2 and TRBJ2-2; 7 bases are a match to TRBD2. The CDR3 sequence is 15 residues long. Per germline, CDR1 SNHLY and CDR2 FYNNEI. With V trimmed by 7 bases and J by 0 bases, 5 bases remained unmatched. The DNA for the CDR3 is TGTGCCAGCAAGCAAGCGGGGTCGAACACCGGGGAGCTGTTTTTT. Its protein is CASKQAGSNTGELFF.

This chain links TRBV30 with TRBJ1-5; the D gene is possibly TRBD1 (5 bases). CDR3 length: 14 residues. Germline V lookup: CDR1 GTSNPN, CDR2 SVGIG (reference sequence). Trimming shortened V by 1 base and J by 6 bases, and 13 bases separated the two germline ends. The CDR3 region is CAWSGQGSGQPQHF. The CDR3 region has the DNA TGTGCCTGGAGTGGGCAGGGATCGGGTCAGCCCCAGCATTTT.